Each of the 9 T cell receptor beta chains below was sequenced from the same sample in a study of CXCR3-negative and CXCR3-positive naive CD8 T cells. Libraries of TRB cDNA were made by 5' RACE and carried UMIs. TCRdb reanalyzed the 5' RACE reads and collapses them to one entry per CDR3 protein, without DNA. There are thousands of distinct CDR3 sequences in the sample, with 2% to 2.5% held by the top ten. The sequenced material came from naive CXCR3- CD8+ T cells from blood. Subset defined: CD45RO-CCR7+CD27+CD95- naive CD8+ T cells lacking CXCR3 (TNR3-). The receptors derive from a human donor in good health. Some clones in this sample may be carry-over from other donors' samples.

This rearrangement joins TRBV29-1 to TRBJ2-1. The CDR3 runs to 12 residues. Germline V gives CDR1 SQVTM, CDR2 ANQGSEA. The CDR3 protein is CSVEDRRYEQFF.

The CDR3 loop reads CASSLEIGELFF. The rearrangement uses TRBV5-6 and TRBJ2-2. Germline CDR1 SGHDT, CDR2 YYEEEE. The CDR3 contains 12 residues.

The chain is built from TRBV11-1 and TRBJ1-1. Germline V gene sequence: CDR1 SGHAT, CDR2 FQDESV (reference sequence). The CDR3 is 12 amino acids. The CDR3: CASSNDGAEAFF.

This clonotype ranks as medium-sized in terms of frequency. The chain uses TRBV5-4 and TRBJ2-5. The germline V gene encodes CDR1 SGHNT and CDR2 YYREEE (reference sequence). This CDR3 contains 13 residues. CDR3 sequence: CASSLVGQETQYF.

The rearrangement uses TRBV4-1 and TRBJ2-7. This CDR3 contains 13 residues. Per germline, CDR1 MGHRA and CDR2 YSYEKL. CDR3 amino acids: CASSDSVEYEQYF.

Measured by frequency, this clonotype is medium-sized. This chain links TRBV29-1 with TRBJ2-5. CDR3 length: 12 residues. Germline assignment: CDR1 SQVTM and CDR2 ANQGSEA. The CDR3 region is CSVGGEQETQYF. Looking up the rest from reference TRBV29-1 and TRBJ2-5 gives the full variable domain: SAVISQKPSRDICQRGTSLTIQCQVDSQVTMMFWYRQQPGQSLTLIATANQGSEATYESGFVIDKFPISRPNLTFSTLTVSNMSPEDSSIYLCSVGGEQETQYFGPGTRLLVL.

This clonotype ranks as medium-sized in terms of frequency. V is TRBV11-2 and J is TRBJ2-7. There are 12 residues in the CDR3. Per the germline V gene, CDR1 is SGHAT and CDR2 is FQNNGV. The CDR3 protein is CASSLDPRQQYF. Complete variable domain (other parts from reference TRBV11-2 and TRBJ2-7): EAGVAQSPRYKIIEKRQSVAFWCNPISGHATLYWYQQILGQGPKLLIQFQNNGVVDDSQLPKDRFSAERLKGVDSTLKIQPAKLEDSAVYLCASSLDPRQQYFGPGTRLTVT.

The chain employs TRBV5-1 and TRBJ2-7. The CDR3 covers 14 residues. Germline-derived CDR1 and CDR2 are SGHRS and YFSETQ. This CDR3 is CASSLDGTPYEQYF.

The CDR3: CASTAASGRTYNEQFF. This sequence joins TRBV9 and TRBJ2-1. CDR1 and CDR2 (germline): SGDLS, YYNGEE. The CDR3 is 16 amino acids.